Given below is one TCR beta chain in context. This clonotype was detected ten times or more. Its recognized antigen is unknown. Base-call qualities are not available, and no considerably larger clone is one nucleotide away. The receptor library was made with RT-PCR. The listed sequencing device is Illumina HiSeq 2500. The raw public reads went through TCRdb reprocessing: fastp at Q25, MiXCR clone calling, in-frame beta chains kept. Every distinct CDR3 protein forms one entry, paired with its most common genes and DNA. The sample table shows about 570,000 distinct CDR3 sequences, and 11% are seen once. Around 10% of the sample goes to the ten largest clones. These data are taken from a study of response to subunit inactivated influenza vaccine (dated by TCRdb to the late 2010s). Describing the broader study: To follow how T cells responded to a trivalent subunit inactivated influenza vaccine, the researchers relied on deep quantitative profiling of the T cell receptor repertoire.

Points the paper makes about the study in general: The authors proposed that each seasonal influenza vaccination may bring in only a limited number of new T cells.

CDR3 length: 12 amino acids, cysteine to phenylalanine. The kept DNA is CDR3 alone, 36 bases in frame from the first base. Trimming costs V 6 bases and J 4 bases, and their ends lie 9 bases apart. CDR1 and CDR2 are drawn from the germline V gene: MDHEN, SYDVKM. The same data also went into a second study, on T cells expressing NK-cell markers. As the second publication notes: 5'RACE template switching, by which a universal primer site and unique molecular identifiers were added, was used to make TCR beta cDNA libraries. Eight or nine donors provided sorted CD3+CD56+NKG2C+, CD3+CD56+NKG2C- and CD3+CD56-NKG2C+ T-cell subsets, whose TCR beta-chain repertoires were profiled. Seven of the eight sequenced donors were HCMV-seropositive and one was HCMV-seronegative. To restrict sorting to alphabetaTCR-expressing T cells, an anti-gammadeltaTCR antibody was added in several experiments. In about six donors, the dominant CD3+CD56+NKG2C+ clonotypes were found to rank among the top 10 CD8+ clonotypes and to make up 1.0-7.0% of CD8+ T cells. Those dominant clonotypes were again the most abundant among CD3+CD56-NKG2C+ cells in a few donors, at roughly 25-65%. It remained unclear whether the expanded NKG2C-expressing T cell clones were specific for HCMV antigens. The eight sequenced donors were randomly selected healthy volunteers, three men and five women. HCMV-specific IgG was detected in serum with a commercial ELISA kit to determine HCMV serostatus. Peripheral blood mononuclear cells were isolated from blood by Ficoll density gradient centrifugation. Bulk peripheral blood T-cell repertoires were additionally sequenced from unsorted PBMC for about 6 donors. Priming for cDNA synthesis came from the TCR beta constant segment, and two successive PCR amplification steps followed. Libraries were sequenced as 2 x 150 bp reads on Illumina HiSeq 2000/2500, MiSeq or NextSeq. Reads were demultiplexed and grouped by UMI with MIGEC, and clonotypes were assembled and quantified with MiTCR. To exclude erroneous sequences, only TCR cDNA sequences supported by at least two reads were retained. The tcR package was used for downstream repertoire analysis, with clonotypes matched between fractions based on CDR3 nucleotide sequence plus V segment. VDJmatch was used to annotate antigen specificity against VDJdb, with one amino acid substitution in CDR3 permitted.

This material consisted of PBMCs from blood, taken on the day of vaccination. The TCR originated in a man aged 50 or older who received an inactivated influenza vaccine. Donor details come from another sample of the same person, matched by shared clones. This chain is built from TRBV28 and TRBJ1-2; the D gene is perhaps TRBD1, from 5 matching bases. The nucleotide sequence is TGTGCCAGCAGCGGGACGCTCTATGGCTACACCTTC. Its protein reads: CASSGTLYGYTF.